These 19 T cell receptor beta chains came from one sample sequenced in a study of cytomegalovirus exposure and HLA in healthy donors. It was with 60 Vbeta and 13 Jbeta primers that the PCR ran. Produced via immunoSEQ multiplex PCR; TCRdb's table is partial and in-frame only. This table has roughly 100,000 clones, under 85% appearing once. The sample taken for sequencing was PBMCs. These receptors all come from a woman aged 40 to 50 in good health and CMV-seropositive.

The chain combines TRBV2 with TRBJ1-1; D not resolved. The CDR3 covers 15 residues. Trimming shortened V by 4 bases and J by 2 bases, and 14 bases separated the two germline ends. CDR1 and CDR2 from the germline V gene are SNHLY and FYNNEI. The CDR3 DNA reads as TGTGCCAGCAGTGTAAGGGTAGGGAGCAACACTGAAGCTTTCTTT. Protein product: CASSVRVGSNTEAFF.

This clone was detected a few times. This chain uses TRBV7-6 with TRBJ2-5; 9 nucleotides align to TRBD1. V gave up 1 base and J gave up 5 bases; unmatched junction bases: 2. The germline CDR1 and CDR2 sequences are SGHVS and FNYEAQ. CDR3 length: 14 amino acids. CDR3 amino acids: CASSLGGQGETQYF. CDR3 nucleotides: TGTGCCAGCAGCTTAGGCGGACAGGGGGAGACCCAGTACTTC. Looking up the rest from reference TRBV7-6 and TRBJ2-5 gives the full variable domain: GAGVSQSPRYKVTKRGQDVALRCDPISGHVSLYWYRQALGQGPEFLTYFNYEAQQDKSGLPNDRFSAERPEGSISTLTIQRTEQRDSAMYRCASSLGGQGETQYFGPGTRLLVL.

The V gene is TRBV28, the J gene TRBJ1-2, with D possibly TRBD1 on 5 matching bases. The germline V and J ends were trimmed by 5 bases and 8 bases, with 21 bases remaining between them. Germline assignment: CDR1 MDHEN and CDR2 SYDVKM. The CDR3 is 15 amino acids. The CDR3 protein is CASSPFDSSVGGYTF. The CDR3, as DNA: TGTGCCAGCAGTCCTTTCGACAGTTCGGTGGGGGGCTACACCTTC.

The V call is TRBV28, the J call TRBJ2-3, with D unresolved. The germline CDR1 and CDR2 sequences are MDHEN and SYDVKM. There are 13 residues in the CDR3. Trimming removed 7 bases at V and 4 bases at J, with 12 bases between. In nucleotides, the CDR3 is TGTGCCAGCACCCTCGGGTCCTCAGATACGCAGTATTTT. This translates into CASTLGSSDTQYF.

The rearrangement links TRBV4-1 to TRBJ1-1, with a tentative D call TRBD1 (5 bases). Germline CDR1 and CDR2: MGHRA and YSYEKL. This CDR3 contains 15 residues. With 0 bases removed from V and 0 bases from J, the gap between germline ends came to 8 bases. CDR3 sequence (DNA): TGCGCCAGCAGCCAAGAACCAGGGCTGAACACTGAAGCTTTCTTT. Protein sequence: CASSQEPGLNTEAFF.

The genes are TRBV5-1 and TRBJ2-4; weak D call: TRBD1 (5 bases). This CDR3 is 17 amino acids long. V gave up 4 bases and J gave up 4 bases, with 21 bases separating them. Per the germline V gene, CDR1 is SGHRS and CDR2 is YFSETQ. CDR3 residues: CASSPRLGETQKNIQYF. Written as DNA, the CDR3 is TGCGCCAGCAGCCCAAGGTTAGGGGAAACACAAAAAAACATTCAGTACTTC.

This chain connects TRBV19 to TRBJ2-7; a weak D match, TRBD2 (5 bases). Per germline, CDR1 LNHDA and CDR2 SQIVND (reference sequence). This CDR3 spans 13 amino acids. The ends were cut back, 11 bases at V and 2 bases at J, with 16 bases in the middle. This CDR3 is CASSPSGAYEQYF. Here the CDR3 DNA reads TGTGCCTCATCACCATCCGGGGCCTACGAGCAGTACTTC.

The V call is TRBV28, the J call TRBJ2-1, with TRBD1 identical over 8 bases. The CDR3 length is 17 residues. The germline V gene has CDR1 MDHEN and CDR2 SYDVKM. Trimming at V came to 6 bases and at J to 6 bases, leaving 16 bases not matched to a gene. This CDR3 is CASSLFPRTGRVNEQFF. The CDR3 region has the DNA TGTGCCAGCAGCCTATTCCCAAGGACAGGGCGGGTCAATGAGCAGTTCTTC.

The chain uses TRBV7-2 and TRBJ1-1, with D hard to call. The germline CDR1 and CDR2 sequences are SGHTA and FQGNSA. V shed 5 bases and J shed 2 bases, with 18 bases lying between them. This CDR3 has 16 amino acids. Here the CDR3 DNA reads TGTGCCAGCAGCCCCGTATGGGTGGGGAGAAACACTGAAGCTTTCTTT. As protein: CASSPVWVGRNTEAFF.

This chain joins TRBV7-6 and TRBJ2-7; the D gene is possibly TRBD1 (6 bases). CDR1 is SGHVS and CDR2 is FNYEAQ in the germline V gene. V was cut by 4 bases and J by 3 bases, with 16 bases left in between. The CDR3 has 15 amino acids. The CDR3 protein is CASSSPLKGVYEQYF. CDR3 DNA: TGTGCCAGCAGCTCCCCCTTGAAGGGGGTCTACGAGCAGTACTTC.

This clone was seen only a few times. The chain couples TRBV10-3 to TRBJ2-7; D is uncertain. The CDR3 has 15 amino acids. Germline CDR1 ENHRY, CDR2 SYGVKD. V shed 3 bases and J shed 0 bases, with 12 bases lying between them. CDR3 amino acids: CAISETTSFSYEQYF. The CDR3 DNA is TGTGCCATCAGTGAAACAACATCCTTCTCCTACGAGCAGTACTTC.

The chain uses TRBV2 and TRBJ2-1; 7 nucleotides agree with TRBD2. The CDR3 extends over 16 amino acids. V lost 7 bases, J lost 4 bases, and 13 bases stayed unmatched. CDR1 and CDR2 (germline): SNHLY, FYNNEI. The CDR3, as DNA: TGTGCCAGCATCCCGACTAGCACGGTACTATACAATGAGCAGTTCTTC. It encodes CASIPTSTVLYNEQFF. Full variable domain (missing parts from reference TRBV2 and TRBJ2-1): EPEVTQTPSHQVTQMGQEVILRCVPISNHLYFYWYRQILGQKVEFLVSFYNNEISEKSEIFDDQFSVERPDGSNFTLKIRSTKLEDSAMYFCASIPTSTVLYNEQFFGPGTRLTVL.

The chain uses TRBV18 and TRBJ1-6; 8 bases agree with TRBD1. Trimming cost V 6 bases and J 7 bases; bases outside gene matches: 8. Germline assignment: CDR1 KGHSH and CDR2 LQKENI. This CDR3 spans 15 amino acids. The CDR3 sequence is CASSQATGVNSPLHF. CDR3 sequence (DNA): TGTGCCAGCTCGCAGGCGACAGGGGTGAATTCACCCCTCCACTTT.

CDR3 coding DNA: TGCGCCAGCAGCCAGACCTATGACAGTGGAGCTTACGAGCAGTACTTC. It yields the protein CASSQTYDSGAYEQYF. This rearrangement joins TRBV4-3 to TRBJ2-7; D is perhaps TRBD1 (5 bases). The V end was cut by 3 bases, the J end by 4 bases, with 19 bases between. CDR1 is LGHNA, CDR2 YSLEER, per germline. The CDR3 sequence is 16 residues long.

The chain carries TRBV7-2 and TRBJ1-6; D not certain. The V gene's germline CDR1 is SGHTA and CDR2 FQGNSA. The CDR3 runs to 17 residues. Trimming shortened V by 3 bases and J by 0 bases, and 12 bases separated the two germline ends. CDR3 protein: CASSLDLVASYNSPLHF. Here the CDR3 DNA reads TGTGCCAGCAGCTTGGACTTGGTGGCCTCCTATAATTCACCCCTCCACTTT.

The chain combines TRBV6-4 with TRBJ1-2; 9 positions agree with TRBD1. CDR1 is MRHNA and CDR2 is SNTAGT in the germline V gene. With 4 bases clipped from V and 2 bases from J, the junction kept 5 bases outside the gene matches. The CDR3 loop spans 15 amino acids. The CDR3 bases are TGTGCCAGCAGTGCCCAGGGACAGGGCAACTATGGCTACACCTTC. As protein: CASSAQGQGNYGYTF.

This sequence joins TRBV2 and TRBJ2-1; TRBD2 matches at 11 bases. Germline V gene sequence: CDR1 SNHLY, CDR2 FYNNEI. Unmatched junction bases numbered 8, after V lost 7 bases and J lost 3 bases. This CDR3 region has 16 residues. The CDR3 DNA follows: TGTGCCAGCACTAAGACTAGCGGGGCCTACTACAATGAGCAGTTCTTC. Translation gives CASTKTSGAYYNEQFF.

The rearrangement links TRBV11-3 to TRBJ1-2; TRBD1 matches at 11 bases. CDR1 is SGHNT and CDR2 is YENEEA in the germline V gene. Losses at the gene ends were 5 bases for V and 10 bases for J; bases not matched to a gene: 12. The CDR3 is 15 residues long. Here the CDR3 DNA reads TGTGCCAGCAGCACTCGGACAGGGGGCTCGGCTTTCTACACCTTC. Translated: CASSTRTGGSAFYTF.

V usage is TRBV7-2 and J usage is TRBJ2-2; D not certain. CDR3 size: 16 residues. Germline V gene lookup returns CDR1 SGHTA and CDR2 FQGNSA. V shed 2 bases and J shed 0 bases, with 10 bases lying between them. The CDR3 DNA reads as TGTGCCAGCAGCTTAATGATAGCCGCGAACACCGGGGAGCTGTTTTTT. Protein sequence: CASSLMIAANTGELFF.